This T cell receptor beta chain was identified in a study of response to subunit inactivated influenza vaccine. Study-level points and caveats: T cells newly recruited by each seasonal influenza vaccination are few, the authors suggested.

Germline CDR1 and CDR2: SGHTA and FQGNSA. Trimming took off 4 bases at V and 0 bases at J, with 11 bases between the two ends. The CDR3 length is 15 residues. One entry per CDR3 protein, called by TCRdb with MiXCR from the RT-PCR reads. The profile covers around 790,000 distinct CDR3 sequences, with 21% appearing a single time and around 9.6% taken by the ten largest. Note on this clonotype: Its antigen is not identified.

The chain has TRBV7-2 and TRBJ2-3; the D gene is possibly TRBD2 (7 bases). The TCR was taken from a man aged 50 or older who received an inactivated influenza vaccine. Sequenced material: PBMCs from blood, taken around 5 days after vaccination. Written as DNA, the CDR3 is TGTGCCAGCAGCTGGGGGGGGCCGAGCACAGATACGCAGTATTTT. Translation gives CASSWGGPSTDTQYF. The full variable domain, completed using reference TRBV7-2 and TRBJ2-3, is GAGVSQSPSNKVTEKGKDVELRCDPISGHTALYWYRQSLGQGLEFLIYFQGNSAPDKSGLPSDRFSAERTGGSVSTLTIQRTQQEDSAVYLCASSWGGPSTDTQYFGPGTRLTVL.